Presented here are 22 T cell receptor beta chains from one specimen sequenced in a study of graft-versus-host responses after intestinal transplantation. The antigens for these receptors are not known. Sequencing was performed with immunoSEQ multiplex PCR; in TCRdb, only in-frame clones are kept and a portion is missing. The sample has about 110,000 clones, 80% to 95% seen once. The sample here was unstimulated CD8+ T cells sorted from spleen or lymph node cells, taken before intestinal transplant. These receptors were obtained from a human donor who received an intestinal transplant.

This chain uses TRBV19 with TRBJ1-5; unclear D gene. Per the germline V gene, CDR1 is LNHDA and CDR2 is SQIVND (reference sequence). V lost 5 bases and J lost 0, with 11 bases in between. The CDR3 is 15 residues long. The CDR3 sequence: CASSSTGYSNQPQHF. CDR3 in DNA: TGTGCCAGTAGTTCGACGGGTTATAGCAATCAGCCCCAGCATTTT.

This sequence joins TRBV9 and TRBJ1-2, with a weak D call TRBD1 (6 bases). This CDR3 contains 13 residues. Germline CDR1 SGDLS, CDR2 YYNGEE. Trimming removed 4 bases from V and 7 bases from J, with 14 bases in between. The CDR3 DNA reads TGTGCCAGCAGCTCCAGCGGAGGGGGTGGCTACACCTTC. Its translation is CASSSSGGGGYTF.

V gene TRBV6-1 combines with J gene TRBJ2-3; the D gene is possibly TRBD2 (6 bases). V was trimmed by 2 bases and J by 4 bases, leaving 16 bases between them. Per the germline V gene, CDR1 is MNHNS and CDR2 is SASEGT. CDR3 length equals 16 residues. CDR3 nucleotide sequence: TGTGCCAGCAGTGAACATGGGAGGTACAAGGCAGATACGCAGTATTTT. It yields the protein CASSEHGRYKADTQYF.

This clone is a singleton in its sample. The chain couples TRBV27 to TRBJ2-1, with 14 bases lining up with TRBD2. CDR1 MNHEY and CDR2 SMNVEV come from the germline V gene (reference sequence). This CDR3 is 16 amino acids long. The V segment lost 5 bases and the J segment 9 bases; nucleotides outside the gene matches: 9. The CDR3 here is CASSPSGLAGVTEQFF. The CDR3 region has the DNA TGTGCCAGCAGTCCCTCGGGACTAGCGGGAGTGACTGAGCAGTTCTTC.

This clone showed up just once. The gene calls are TRBV29-1 and TRBJ2-1; D remains unclear. From germline, CDR1 is SQVTM and CDR2 ANQGSEA. The CDR3 covers 14 residues. Trimming stripped 1 base from V and 2 bases from J, with 9 bases between. The CDR3 reads CSVEALPPYNEQFF. The DNA for the CDR3 is TGCAGCGTTGAAGCACTCCCTCCCTACAATGAGCAGTTCTTC.

The genes are TRBV27 and TRBJ2-7; 8 nucleotides line up with TRBD1. V gave up 3 bases and J gave up 6 bases; unmatched junction bases: 7. Germline loops: CDR1 MNHEY, CDR2 SMNVEV (reference sequence). This CDR3 has 14 residues. The CDR3 loop is CASSFRTGTVEQYF. The DNA for the CDR3 is TGTGCCAGCAGTTTCCGGACAGGGACGGTCGAGCAGTACTTC.

Written as DNA, the CDR3 is TGTGCCAGCAGCCGTACGGAGTATGGCTACACCTTC. Its protein is CASSRTEYGYTF. The chain joins TRBV7-9 to TRBJ1-2; D uncertain. The CDR3 has 12 amino acids. V lost 5 bases to trimming and J lost 5 bases, with 9 bases between them. CDR1 is SEHNR and CDR2 is FQNEAQ in the germline V gene (reference sequence). The whole variable domain, remainder taken from reference TRBV7-9 and TRBJ1-2, is DTGVSQNPRHKITKRGQNVTFRCDPISEHNRLYWYRQTLGQGPEFLTYFQNEAQLEKSRLLSDRFSAERPKGSFSTLEIQRTEQGDSAMYLCASSRTEYGYTFGSGTRLTVV.

V and J are TRBV9 and TRBJ2-3; D possibly corresponds to TRBD2 (5 bases). V was clipped by 5 bases and J by 1 base, with 11 bases between them. This CDR3 has 14 amino acids. Germline V lookup: CDR1 SGDLS, CDR2 YYNGEE. CDR3 DNA: TGTGCCAGCAGTGAGCGGTCGGGCACAGATACGCAGTATTTT. This sequence encodes CASSERSGTDTQYF. The full variable domain, rest sourced from reference TRBV9 and TRBJ2-3, is DSGVTQTPKHLITATGQRVTLRCSPRSGDLSVYWYQQSLDQGLQFLIQYYNGEERAKGNILERFSAQQFPDLHSELNLSSLELGDSALYFCASSERSGTDTQYFGPGTRLTVL.

On this clone: The sample contains more than one DNA sequence encoding this CDR3. The chain employs TRBV5-1 and TRBJ2-7; weak D call: TRBD2 (5 bases). The V end lost 2 bases, the J end lost 5 bases, and 17 bases lay between the germline ends. Germline values: CDR1 SGHRS, CDR2 YFSETQ. The CDR3 extends over 15 amino acids. The CDR3 sequence: CASSLRGGLVNEQYF. CDR3 DNA sequence: TGCGCCAGCAGCTTAAGAGGAGGTCTAGTGAACGAGCAGTACTTC.

This clone has just one count. Other nucleotide sequences from this sample produce the same CDR3. This chain links TRBV29-1 with TRBJ2-7; no reliable D call. The CDR3 has 11 amino acids. Trimming removed 6 bases from V and 0 bases from J, with 6 bases in between. Germline CDR1 reads SQVTM; CDR2 reads ANQGSEA. The CDR3 spells CSVSSSYEQYF. DNA for the CDR3: TGCAGCGTCTCTTCCTCCTACGAGCAGTACTTC.

The chain employs TRBV7-9 and TRBJ2-1; D ambiguous. Trimming stripped 3 bases from V and 0 bases from J, with 9 bases between. Per the germline V gene, CDR1 is SEHNR and CDR2 is FQNEAQ (reference sequence). The CDR3 loop spans 15 amino acids. The CDR3 DNA sequence: TGTGCCAGCAGCTTGGAGTTGAGCTCCTACAATGAGCAGTTCTTC. Amino acids: CASSLELSSYNEQFF.

The J gene is TRBJ1-2, the V gene TRBV7-8; D unclear. Trimming took 1 base from V and 7 from J, leaving 13 bases between them. The germline gives CDR1 SGHVS, CDR2 FQNEAQ. CDR3 length: 14 residues. In DNA, the CDR3 is TGTGCCAGCAGCTTAGGCGTCAGATCGGGTGGCTACACCTTC. It specifies CASSLGVRSGGYTF.

This clone was picked up a small number of times. The chain carries TRBV7-8 and TRBJ2-7; D not certain. Per germline, CDR1 SGHVS and CDR2 FQNEAQ. The length of the CDR3 is 15 residues. V dropped 1 base and J dropped 0 bases, with 10 bases sitting between them. This chain's CDR3 is CASSLVADGSYEQYF. DNA of the CDR3: TGTGCCAGCAGCTTAGTTGCGGACGGCTCCTACGAGCAGTACTTC.

The chain couples TRBV29-1 to TRBJ2-6; D remains unclear. The ends were cut back, 4 bases at V and 4 bases at J, with 14 bases in the middle. Per the germline V gene, CDR1 is SQVTM and CDR2 is ANQGSEA. The CDR3 has 15 residues. CDR3 region: CSVVASKTGANVLTF. The CDR3, as DNA: TGCAGCGTTGTCGCGTCAAAAACCGGGGCCAACGTCCTGACTTTC.

The chain combines TRBV11-2 with TRBJ2-5, with TRBD1 matching over 8 bases. Per the germline V gene, CDR1 is SGHAT and CDR2 is FQNNGV. The J segment lost 4 bases and the V segment lost 6 bases, leaving 4 bases of the junction unmatched. The CDR3 sequence is 13 residues long. CDR3 nucleotides: TGTGCCAGCAGTATAACAGGGGGAGAGACCCAGTACTTC. It specifies CASSITGGETQYF.

This chain joins TRBV27 and TRBJ1-2, with TRBD1 as a possible D gene (6 bases). CDR3 length: 15 residues. Trimming stripped 5 bases from V and 4 bases from J, with 17 bases between. Germline CDR1 MNHEY, CDR2 SMNVEV (reference sequence). CDR3 amino acids: CASSPYTGQLYGYTF. The DNA of the CDR3 is TGTGCCAGCAGTCCATACACAGGACAGCTCTATGGCTACACCTTC.

This sequence joins TRBV7-8 and TRBJ1-5; 11 positions agree with TRBD1. The CDR3 length is 19 residues. V was clipped by 5 bases and J by 1 base; unmatched bases: 13. Germline V gene lookup returns CDR1 SGHVS and CDR2 FQNEAQ. The chain's CDR3 is CASSTPWTGGVMSNQPQHF. CDR3 sequence (DNA): TGTGCCAGCAGCACACCTTGGACAGGGGGCGTCATGAGCAATCAGCCCCAGCATTTT.

The chain couples TRBV10-1 to TRBJ2-1; D unresolved. V lost 2 bases to trimming and J lost 5 bases, with 13 bases between them. The CDR3 has 15 amino acids. The V gene's germline CDR1 is WNHNN and CDR2 SYGVQD (reference sequence). CDR3 nucleotide sequence: TGCGCCAGCAGTGAGGGGCCGATGAGGAACAATGAGCAGTTCTTC. Its protein product is CASSEGPMRNNEQFF.

The chain links TRBV5-1 to TRBJ2-5; D not resolved. This CDR3 has 14 amino acids. Per germline, CDR1 SGHRS and CDR2 YFSETQ. The V end lost 3 bases, the J end lost 2 bases, and 11 bases lay between the germline ends. CDR3 sequence (DNA): TGCGCCAGCAGCTCCCTGGACGCTCAAGAGACCCAGTACTTC. Its translation: CASSSLDAQETQYF.

This chain joins TRBV7-6 and TRBJ2-5; 9 bases line up with TRBD2. The V and J ends lost 1 base and 2 bases, in that order; junction bases with no gene match: 8. Germline V lookup: CDR1 SGHVS, CDR2 FNYEAQ. This CDR3 is 17 amino acids long. CDR3 residues: CASSLDRAGGWQETQYF. CDR3 nucleotides: TGTGCCAGCAGCTTAGACCGAGCGGGAGGTTGGCAAGAGACCCAGTACTTC.

This rearrangement joins TRBV19 to TRBJ1-3; D is possibly TRBD1 (5 bases). This CDR3 is built from 15 residues. V was pared by 2 bases and J by 1 base, with 9 bases between. The germline V gene encodes CDR1 LNHDA and CDR2 SQIVND (reference sequence). The CDR3 DNA reads as TGTGCCAGTAGTATACCGCCAGGGTCTGGAAACACCATATATTTT. Translated: CASSIPPGSGNTIYF.

This clone was seen a handful of times. V usage is TRBV7-6 and J usage is TRBJ2-6; a weak D match, TRBD1 (7 bases). The CDR3 totals 16 residues. V lost 5 bases, J lost 0 bases, and 11 bases lay in between. The germline gives CDR1 SGHVS, CDR2 FNYEAQ. CDR3 DNA sequence: TGTGCCAGCAGCGCGGGACAGAGCTCTGGGGCCAACGTCCTGACTTTC. Translated, it gives CASSAGQSSGANVLTF.